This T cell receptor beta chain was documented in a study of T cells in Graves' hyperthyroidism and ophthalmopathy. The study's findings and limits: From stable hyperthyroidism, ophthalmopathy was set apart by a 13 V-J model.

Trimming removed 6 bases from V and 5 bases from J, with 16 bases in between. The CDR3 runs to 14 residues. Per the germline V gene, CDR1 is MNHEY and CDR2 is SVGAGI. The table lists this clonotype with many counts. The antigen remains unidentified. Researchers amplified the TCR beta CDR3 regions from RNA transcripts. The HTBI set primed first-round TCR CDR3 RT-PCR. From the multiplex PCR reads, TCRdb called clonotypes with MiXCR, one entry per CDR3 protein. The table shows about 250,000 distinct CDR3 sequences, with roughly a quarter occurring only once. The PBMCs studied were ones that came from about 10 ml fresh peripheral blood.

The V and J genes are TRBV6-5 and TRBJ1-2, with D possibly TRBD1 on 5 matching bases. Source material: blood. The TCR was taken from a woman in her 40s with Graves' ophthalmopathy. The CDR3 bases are TGTGCCAGCAGCCAGGACTTAGAGGGGTATGGCTACACCTTC. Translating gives CASSQDLEGYGYTF.